This TCR beta chain was profiled in a study of control samples from healthy donors and cancer patients. Details on this clone: The identical CDR3 is also encoded by other nucleotide sequences in the sample.

The CDR3 length is 14 residues. The junction had 6 bases not matched to a gene; V was cut back by 4 bases and J by 7 bases. Germline CDR1 and CDR2: SGDLS and YYNGEE. Measured with immunoSEQ multiplex PCR; TCRdb has only the in-frame clones, and not every one. Of some 120,000 clones listed, 89% are singletons. The sequencing input was blood. The sequence came from a man in his fifties or sixties in good health. This chain uses TRBV9 with TRBJ1-4, with 8 bases fitting TRBD1. CDR3 protein: CASSSDRGLEKLFF. CDR3 in DNA: TGTGCCAGCAGCTCCGACAGGGGTCTTGAAAAACTGTTTTTT.